This T cell receptor (beta chain) originates from a study of cytomegalovirus exposure and HLA in healthy donors. This cohort consisted of healthy bone marrow donors. The V and J ends lost 0 bases and 0 bases respectively, with 27 bases between them. Germline values: CDR1 SGDLS, CDR2 YYNGEE. The CDR3 extends over 21 amino acids. A multiplex PCR was run with 60 Vbeta primers and 13 Jbeta primers. The protocol was immunoSEQ multiplex PCR, while the TCRdb copy is restricted to in-frame clones and leaves out a portion. Of around 62,000 clones in the sample, roughly 80% were seen once. The origin of this receptor is a male donor in good health and CMV-seropositive. The material sequenced was PBMCs. The chain is built from TRBV9 and TRBJ1-1; a possible D gene is TRBD1 (5 bases). The CDR3 DNA follows: TGTGCCAGCAGCGTAGAGTGGGTTTCGGGGGTGGGTGGCCACATGAACACTGAAGCTTTCTTT. Encoded protein: CASSVEWVSGVGGHMNTEAFF.